A single sample gave rise to the 21 T cell receptor beta chains below, sequenced in a study of cytomegalovirus exposure and HLA in healthy donors. In the PCR, 60 Vbeta and 13 Jbeta primers were used. Data came from immunoSEQ multiplex PCR; TCRdb stores just in-frame clones and leaves some out. The sample lists about 160,000 clones, 75% to 85% seen once, with roughly a tenth in the top ten. The specimen was PBMCs. These receptors came from a man over 45 in good health and CMV-seropositive.

The chain carries TRBV5-1 and TRBJ2-2, with D possibly TRBD2 on 6 matching bases. The CDR3 spans 13 residues. V gave up 6 bases and J gave up 2 bases, with 8 bases separating them. The germline gives CDR1 SGHRS, CDR2 YFSETQ. CDR3 sequence: CASKGGNTGELFF. CDR3 DNA sequence: TGCGCCAGCAAGGGAGGTAACACCGGGGAGCTGTTTTTT.

This clone was observed a single time. Other nucleotide sequences in the sample specify the same CDR3. The rearrangement joins TRBV7-2 to TRBJ2-3; 12 positions agree with TRBD2. Germline lookup yields CDR1 SGHTA and CDR2 FQGNSA. The CDR3 length is 16 residues. V was pared by 4 bases and J by 1 base, with 3 bases of the junction left unmatched. The CDR3 DNA sequence: TGTGCCAGCAGCTCCAGGACTAGCGGGGGCACAGATACGCAGTATTTT. Its protein product is CASSSRTSGGTDTQYF.

The gene calls are TRBV7-9 and TRBJ1-1; TRBD1 aligns across 10 bases. From germline, CDR1 is SEHNR and CDR2 FQNEAQ (reference sequence). The CDR3 spans 15 residues. With 5 bases clipped from V and 2 bases from J, the junction kept 5 bases outside the gene matches. The DNA for the CDR3 is TGTGCCAGCAGCCGACAGGGGGCTTTAAACACTGAAGCTTTCTTT. This encodes CASSRQGALNTEAFF. The full variable domain, rest sourced from reference TRBV7-9 and TRBJ1-1, is DTGVSQNPRHKITKRGQNVTFRCDPISEHNRLYWYRQTLGQGPEFLTYFQNEAQLEKSRLLSDRFSAERPKGSFSTLEIQRTEQGDSAMYLCASSRQGALNTEAFFGQGTRLTVV.

The chain joins TRBV28 to TRBJ1-2; the D is unclear. The V end lost 6 bases, the J end lost 3 bases, and 8 bases lay between the germline ends. Germline CDR1 reads MDHEN; CDR2 reads SYDVKM. The CDR3 length is 12 residues. CDR3: CASSRTYYGYTF. CDR3 DNA: TGTGCCAGCAGCCGAACATACTATGGCTACACCTTC.

In its sample, this clone was seen once. Mismatch with germline at one junction end may stem from a read error. The V call is TRBV18, the J call TRBJ1-2; D possibly corresponds to TRBD1 (6 bases). Germline values: CDR1 KGHSH, CDR2 LQKENI. The CDR3 loop spans 12 amino acids. CDR3 amino acids: CASSRPQGRVNF. In DNA form, the CDR3 reads TGTGCCAGCTCACGGCCACAGGGTAGAGTCAACTTC.

This clone was seen a handful of times. The J gene is TRBJ2-7, the V gene TRBV27; 9 nucleotides agree with TRBD1. The CDR3 totals 14 residues. The V segment lost 3 bases and the J segment 3 bases; nucleotides outside the gene matches: 3. Germline CDR1 and CDR2: MNHEY and SMNVEV (reference sequence). Here the CDR3 reads CASSFGTGFYEQYF. CDR3 in DNA: TGTGCCAGCAGTTTCGGGACAGGGTTCTACGAGCAGTACTTC.

This sequence joins TRBV4-3 and TRBJ1-4, with TRBD1 identical over 10 bases. The germline gives CDR1 LGHNA, CDR2 YSLEER. CDR3 length equals 16 residues. V lost 2 bases to trimming and J lost 8 bases; unmatched junction nucleotides: 8. CDR3 protein: CASSQPPTGGREKLFF. Here the CDR3 DNA reads TGCGCCAGCAGCCAACCCCCGACAGGGGGCAGGGAAAAACTGTTTTTT.

This clone was seen only once. The chain couples TRBV30 to TRBJ1-2, with D perhaps TRBD1 (5 bases). Germline CDR1 GTSNPN, CDR2 SVGIG (reference sequence). The CDR3 runs 14 residues. The V end lost 0 bases, the J end lost 7 bases, and 15 bases lay between the germline ends. The DNA of the CDR3 is TGTGCCTGGAGTGTTGGGCGGGGCGGTCCTGGCTACACCTTC. Encoded protein: CAWSVGRGGPGYTF.

The chain employs TRBV7-3 and TRBJ2-1, with 7 bases identical to TRBD2. The CDR3 runs 14 residues. Per germline, CDR1 SGHTA and CDR2 FQGTGA. Germline trimming cut 5 bases from V and 5 bases from J; bases unmatched to any gene: 6. CDR3 region: CASSETGGNNEQFF. In DNA, the CDR3 is TGTGCCAGCAGCGAAACCGGGGGGAACAATGAGCAGTTCTTC.

CDR3 region: CASSTGTGALAGYTF. CDR3 in DNA: TGTGCCAGCAGTACAGGGACAGGGGCCCTCGCTGGCTACACCTTC. The V gene is TRBV6-6, the J gene TRBJ1-2; TRBD1 agrees at 10 bases. Germline V gives CDR1 MNHNY, CDR2 SVGAGI (reference sequence). The CDR3 runs to 15 residues. V lost 5 bases to trimming and J lost 7 bases; unmatched junction nucleotides: 10.

This chain uses TRBV7-3 with TRBJ2-5; D ambiguous. Germline CDR1 is SGHTA and CDR2 is FQGTGA. There are 14 residues in the CDR3. Trimming removed 2 bases from V and 2 bases from J, with 9 bases in between. CDR3 sequence reads: CASSLGAAQETQYF. Here the CDR3 DNA reads TGTGCCAGCAGCTTAGGTGCAGCGCAAGAGACCCAGTACTTC.

The rearrangement uses TRBV25-1 and TRBJ2-2; D is unclear. The length of the CDR3 is 14 residues. Trimming stripped 2 bases from V and 4 bases from J, with 8 bases between. Germline CDR1 is MGHDK and CDR2 is SYGVNS. DNA of the CDR3: TGTGCCAGCAGTGAACCTTGGAGCACCGGGGAGCTGTTTTTT. Translation: CASSEPWSTGELFF.

The V gene is TRBV13, the J gene TRBJ1-1; a weak D match, TRBD1 (5 bases). The CDR3 is 14 residues long. Per germline, CDR1 PRHDT and CDR2 FYEKMQ (reference sequence). The V gene lost 5 bases and the J gene lost 0 bases, with 10 bases spanning the gap. In DNA form, the CDR3 reads TGTGCCAGCAGCGGGGCCAGCTTGAACACTGAAGCTTTCTTT. The encoded protein is CASSGASLNTEAFF. Drawing the rest from reference TRBV13 and TRBJ1-1, the complete variable domain is AAGVIQSPRHLIKEKRETATLKCYPIPRHDTVYWYQQGPGQDPQFLISFYEKMQSDKGSIPDRFSAQQFSDYHSELNMSSLELGDSALYFCASSGASLNTEAFFGQGTRLTVV.

This chain uses TRBV10-3 with TRBJ2-2; 13 bases agree with TRBD2. Germline CDR1 ENHRY, CDR2 SYGVKD. The length of the CDR3 is 19 residues. J was trimmed by 5 bases and V by 6 bases; bases with no gene match: 15. The CDR3 sequence is CAIRESPGLAGSGTGELFF. The CDR3, as DNA: TGTGCCATCAGAGAAAGTCCGGGACTAGCGGGGTCGGGTACCGGGGAGCTGTTTTTT.

V gene TRBV18 combines with J gene TRBJ2-5; 7 nucleotides agree with TRBD1. Trimming at V came to 3 bases and at J to 5 bases, leaving 6 bases not matched to a gene. CDR3 size: 14 residues. Germline V CDR1 and CDR2: KGHSH, LQKENI. The CDR3 region has the DNA TGTGCCAGCTCACCTAACAGGGGTGGGGAGACCCAGTACTTC. Amino acids: CASSPNRGGETQYF. Drawing the rest from reference TRBV18 and TRBJ2-5, the complete variable domain is NAGVMQNPRHLVRRRGQEARLRCSPMKGHSHVYWYRQLPEEGLKFMVYLQKENIIDESGMPKERFSAEFPKEGPSILRIQQVVRGDSAAYFCASSPNRGGETQYFGPGTRLLVL.

This clone was detected only once. This chain links TRBV29-1 with TRBJ1-1; maybe TRBD1 (5 bases). Trimming removed 7 bases at V and 5 bases at J, with 20 bases between. The germline V gene encodes CDR1 SQVTM and CDR2 ANQGSEA. CDR3 length: 14 amino acids. CDR3: CSGVILGEFTEAFF. The CDR3 DNA reads TGCAGCGGGGTCATTTTAGGGGAATTTACTGAAGCTTTCTTT. The variable domain in full, with the rest retrieved from reference TRBV29-1 and TRBJ1-1, is SAVISQKPSRDICQRGTSLTIQCQVDSQVTMMFWYRQQPGQSLTLIATANQGSEATYESGFVIDKFPISRPNLTFSTLTVSNMSPEDSSIYLCSGVILGEFTEAFFGQGTRLTVV.

This clone was observed a handful of times. The chain links TRBV16 to TRBJ1-6; 8 nucleotides agree with TRBD1. Germline lookup yields CDR1 KGHSY and CDR2 FQNENV. J lost 9 bases, V lost 2 bases, and 9 bases had no gene match. This CDR3 has 16 amino acids. CDR3 region: CASSQNTGGLGSPLHF. As DNA, the CDR3 is TGTGCCAGCAGCCAAAACACAGGGGGTCTGGGTTCACCCCTCCACTTT.

The chain uses TRBV29-1 and TRBJ2-1, with TRBD2 matching 12 bases. Losses at the gene ends were 5 bases for V and 3 bases for J; bases not matched to a gene: 8. The germline gives CDR1 SQVTM, CDR2 ANQGSEA. CDR3 size: 16 residues. CDR3: CSVLPWTSGIYNEQFF. The CDR3 nucleotides are TGCAGCGTTCTACCGTGGACTAGCGGGATCTACAATGAGCAGTTCTTC.

The chain has TRBV18 and TRBJ2-5, with 9 bases that match TRBD1. Germline assignment: CDR1 KGHSH and CDR2 LQKENI. CDR3 length: 16 residues. V was clipped by 2 bases and J by 8 bases; unmatched bases: 12. The CDR3 coding sequence is TGTGCCAGCTCACCAGCGACAGGGGGTAGAAGAGATACCCAGTACTTC. It yields the protein CASSPATGGRRDTQYF. The variable domain in full, completed from reference TRBV18 and TRBJ2-5, reads NAGVMQNPRHLVRRRGQEARLRCSPMKGHSHVYWYRQLPEEGLKFMVYLQKENIIDESGMPKERFSAEFPKEGPSILRIQQVVRGDSAAYFCASSPATGGRRDTQYFGPGTRLLVL.

This clone was seen just once. This rearrangement joins TRBV7-2 to TRBJ2-2; no definite D call. The ends were cut back, 5 bases at V and 4 bases at J, with 17 bases in the middle. Germline CDR1 and CDR2: SGHTA and FQGNSA. CDR3 size: 16 residues. In DNA, the CDR3 is TGTGCCAGCAGCCCGCGACCTAGACGACTCACCGGGGAGCTGTTTTTT. Its protein is CASSPRPRRLTGELFF.

This clone was counted between two and nine times. The rearrangement joins TRBV10-3 to TRBJ1-1; a weak D match, TRBD1 (6 bases). The CDR3 extends over 15 amino acids. Germline assignment: CDR1 ENHRY and CDR2 SYGVKD. The germline V and J ends were trimmed by 11 bases and 1 base, with 20 bases remaining between them. CDR3: CAAGPGVPANTEAFF. DNA for the CDR3: TGTGCCGCCGGGCCAGGGGTTCCAGCGAACACTGAAGCTTTCTTT.